This T cell receptor beta chain was profiled in a study of cytomegalovirus exposure and HLA in healthy donors (TCRdb year 2017). Study-level background: The roughly 670 repertoires of the first cohort and the approximately 110 validation repertoires were produced on the same platform, according to a later analysis. Besides the first cohort of around 670 subjects, a separate validation cohort made up of around 120 different subjects was used. High-throughput TCR immunosequencing, statistical association of individual TCRs with disease status, and machine learning were combined to predict cytomegalovirus infection status. The aim of the study was to test whether cataloging public T cell receptors could identify signatures of past pathogen exposure.

Separate from the approximately 730-subject first cohort, the validation cohort of 95 to 150 subjects was the group to which the donors belonged. This clone was recorded only once. No antigen is known for it. Qualities for individual bases were not recorded, and no much larger clone is one base off. On the study overall, not on this receptor specifically: According to the authors, the approach could potentially be generalized to other disease states and immunological phenotypes. A later analysis found that TCRs clustered in the first cohort also tended to co-occur in the 95 to 150 validation repertoires, with 94% of cluster scores above 0. The classifier was reported to diagnose cytomegalovirus status with high specificity and sensitivity in both the original and validation cohorts. In vitro tests confirmed that a few of the cytomegalovirus-associated TCR beta chains recognize cytomegalovirus antigens. A later analysis had no HLA typing for the validation cohort, so co-occurrence there was scored across all 110 or so repertoires. Most TCR sequences were observed very rarely across donors, whereas some public TCRs were present in many individuals. The study listed approximately 150 TCR beta chains as associated with cytomegalovirus.

Libraries were constructed by the immunoSEQ multiplex PCR assay. As for the original processing: A statistical classification framework was developed to diagnose cytomegalovirus status using the catalog of TCR beta chain sequences. What TCRdb holds here is the immuneACCESS table cut down to in-frame rearrangements. Part of the clones is not present; checked against another copy, under half of the missing clones reflect an unresolved V gene, and the others are unexplained. V and J calls and clone size are copied from that table; D and trimming were computed from the DNA. The sample table lists about 220,000 clones, 85% to 95% of them with a count of one. The ten largest clones represent around 1.1% of the sample. This receptor was identified in a woman aged 18 to 35 in good health and CMV-seronegative. The sequencing input was PBMCs.

CDR3 protein: CASSLGLAGPETQYF. The nucleotide sequence is TGTGCCAGCAGCTTGGGACTAGCGGGACCAGAGACCCAGTACTTC. The chain joins TRBV5-5 to TRBJ2-5; TRBD2 agrees with 11 junctional bases. The CDR3 holds 15 amino acids from the cysteine to the phenylalanine. Only the CDR3 portion is preserved as DNA: 45 bases, with reading frame beginning at the first base. V and J are trimmed by 0 bases and 4 bases, and the gene matches miss 2 bases of the junction. The germline V gene (reference sequence) yields SGHKS for CDR1 and YYEKEE for CDR2.